The rows below give T cell receptor beta chains drawn from one sample of a study of blood T cell repertoires in COVID-19. Sequencing was performed with immunoSEQ multiplex PCR; in TCRdb, only in-frame clones are kept and a portion is missing. The top ten clones hold around 1.5% of a sample with almost 250,000 clones, around nine tenths of them seen once. The sample taken for sequencing was peripheral blood. These receptors were taken from a woman in her sixties or seventies who had recovered from COVID-19. Both conserved end residues are part of each CDR3. Fields, in order: D gene, J gene, V gene, clone size, CDR3 protein, CDR3 DNA. A D gene is named only where the DNA matches it firmly. Some rows have no size entry. The others give once, few or many, or a class for an expanded clone.

>NA|TRBJ2-1|TRBV12-2|once
CASRSLWSNEQFF
TGTGCAAGTCGCTCCTTATGGAGCAATGAGCAGTTCTTC
>TRBD1|TRBJ1-2|TRBV5-1|NA
CASSLGDRGYTF
TGCGCCAGCAGCTTGGGGGACAGAGGCTACACCTTC
>TRBD1|TRBJ1-2|TRBV27|NA
CASRGQDYGYTF
TGTGCCAGCAGAGGACAGGACTATGGCTACACCTTC
>NA|TRBJ1-4|TRBV18|few
CASSPQGLAEKLFF
TGTGCCAGCTCACCACAGGGGCTGGCGGAAAAACTGTTTTTT
>TRBD2|TRBJ2-5|TRBV27|NA
CASSLTSAGGPFLDF
TGTGCCAGCAGTTTAACCTCGGCGGGGGGGCCTTTCCTCGACTTC
>NA|TRBJ1-3|TRBV10-3|NA
CAISDRLSGNTIYF
TGTGCCATCAGTGACCGACTCTCTGGAAACACCATATATTTT
>NA|TRBJ1-6|TRBV5-6|NA
CASSPGDSPYNSPLHF
TGTGCCAGCAGCCCAGGAGACAGTCCCTATAATTCACCCCTCCACTTT
>NA|TRBJ1-3|TRBV2|NA
CASRPRVTSGNTIYF
TGTGCCAGCAGGCCCAGGGTCACCTCTGGAAACACCATATATTTT
>NA|TRBJ2-5|TRBV28|NA
CASSLTGQKTQYF
TGTGCCAGCAGTTTAACAGGGCAGAAGACCCAGTACTTC
>TRBD2|TRBJ2-1|TRBV7-9|NA
CASSRLAGSYNEQFF
TGTGCCAGCAGTCGACTAGCGGGGAGCTACAATGAGCAGTTCTTC
>TRBD1|TRBJ1-1|TRBV7-9|NA
CASSSTGVQAFF
TGTGCCAGCAGCTCCACAGGGGTCCAAGCTTTCTTT
>NA|TRBJ2-1|TRBV2|NA
CASSEDYGEQFF
TGTGCCAGCAGTGAAGATTACGGAGAACAGTTCTTC
>NA|TRBJ2-5|TRBV7-2|NA
CASSLVVRETQYF
TGTGCCAGCAGCTTAGTGGTCAGGGAGACCCAGTACTTC
>TRBD2|TRBJ2-5|TRBV6-6|NA
CASSYGNLAGEETQYF
TGTGCCAGCAGTTACGGGAATCTAGCGGGGGAGGAGACCCAGTACTTC
>NA|TRBJ2-2|TRBV9|NA
CASQGRGTEELFF
TGTGCCAGCCAGGGACGCGGGACCGAGGAGCTGTTTTTT
>NA|TRBJ2-7|TRBV6-6|NA
CASSYVAISYEQYF
TGTGCCAGCAGTTACGTAGCGATCTCCTACGAGCAGTACTTC
>NA|TRBJ1-4|TRBV30|NA
CAWSVVGDTEKLFF
TGTGCCTGGAGTGTTGTCGGGGATACTGAAAAACTGTTTTTT
>NA|TRBJ1-1|TRBV28|few
CASTLRGTEAFF
TGTGCCAGCACCCTCCGGGGCACTGAAGCTTTCTTT
>TRBD1|TRBJ1-3|TRBV7-4|NA
CASSFKGAGSGNTIYF
TGTGCCAGCAGCTTTAAGGGGGCAGGCTCTGGAAACACCATATATTTT
>NA|TRBJ1-2|TRBV28|NA
CASSLERRNGYTF
TGTGCCAGCAGTTTGGAGAGGAGAAATGGCTACACCTTC
>NA|TRBJ2-3|TRBV5-1|NA
CASRTDSTDTQYF
TGCGCCAGCAGGACAGATAGCACAGATACGCAGTATTTT
>NA|TRBJ2-3|TRBV18|NA
CASSPLGSATDTQYF
TGTGCCAGCTCACCTTTGGGCAGTGCAACAGATACGCAGTATTTT
>NA|TRBJ2-7|TRBV12-3/TRBV12-4|NA
CASSQGTIYEQYF
TGTGCCAGCAGTCAGGGGACAATCTACGAGCAGTACTTC
>NA|TRBJ2-7|TRBV18|NA
CASSRGQQAYEQYF
TGTGCCAGCTCACGTGGACAGCAGGCCTACGAGCAGTACTTC
>TRBD1|TRBJ1-1|TRBV6-4|NA
CASRTGTGGYTEAFF
TGTGCCAGCAGGACGGGGACAGGGGGCTACACTGAAGCTTTCTTT
>NA|TRBJ1-5|TRBV7-9|NA
CASSLPGGNQPQHF
TGTGCCAGCAGCTTACCGGGTGGCAATCAGCCCCAGCATTTT
>NA|TRBJ2-2|TRBV7-2|many
CASSPSPGVTGELFF
TGTGCCAGCAGCCCCTCGCCAGGGGTCACCGGGGAGCTGTTTTTT
>NA|TRBJ2-3|TRBV2|NA
CASSGTVNTDTQYF
TGTGCCAGCAGTGGGACAGTGAACACAGATACGCAGTATTTT
>TRBD1|TRBJ1-4|TRBV11-2|NA
CASSGNRGRAEKLFF
TGTGCCAGCAGCGGCAACAGGGGGCGCGCTGAAAAACTGTTTTTT
>TRBD2|TRBJ2-1|TRBV9|NA
CASSVDPSGGALNEQFF
TGTGCCAGCAGCGTAGACCCTAGCGGGGGGGCCTTAAATGAGCAGTTCTTC
>TRBD1|TRBJ2-3|TRBV28|NA
CASSSGTDTDTQYF
TGTGCCAGCAGTTCAGGGACAGACACAGATACGCAGTATTTT
>TRBD1|TRBJ1-1|TRBV5-1|NA
CASSAGQLNTEAFF
TGCGCCAGCAGCGCGGGACAGTTGAACACTGAAGCTTTCTTT
>TRBD2|TRBJ2-1|TRBV7-3|NA
CASSLGTSTYNEQFF
TGTGCCAGCAGCTTAGGGACTAGCACCTACAATGAGCAGTTCTTC
>NA|TRBJ1-2|TRBV4-1|NA
CASSLVDGGDYGYTF
TGCGCCAGCAGCCTAGTGGACGGGGGAGACTATGGCTACACCTTC
>TRBD1|TRBJ2-3|TRBV4-2|NA
CASSLPGQGSDTQYF
TGTGCCAGCAGCCTCCCGGGACAGGGCTCAGATACGCAGTATTTT
>TRBD1|TRBJ1-4|TRBV10-3|NA
CAISELGQGGLFF
TGTGCCATCAGTGAGTTGGGACAGGGGGGACTGTTTTTT
>TRBD1|TRBJ2-1|TRBV7-9|NA
CASSFPGQGAVRQFF
TGTGCCAGCAGCTTTCCGGGACAGGGGGCGGTAAGGCAGTTCTTC
>NA|TRBJ2-7|TRBV4-3|NA
CASSQDVGRSNSYEQYF
TGCGCCAGCAGCCAAGACGTGGGGCGGAGCAACTCCTACGAGCAGTACTTC
>NA|TRBJ2-4|TRBV9|NA
CASRTPNKVAKNIQYF
TGTGCCAGCAGAACACCGAATAAAGTAGCCAAAAACATTCAGTACTTC
>NA|TRBJ1-1|TRBV28|once
CASSFLPGGTEAFF
TGTGCCAGCAGTTTCCTCCCGGGAGGGACTGAAGCTTTCTTT
>TRBD1|TRBJ1-6|TRBV6-5|NA
CASSPGQGYSPLHF
TGTGCCAGCAGTCCGGGACAGGGGTATTCACCCCTCCACTTT
>NA|TRBJ2-7|TRBV20-1|NA
CSAPARGEQYF
TGCAGTGCTCCGGCCCGCGGGGAGCAGTACTTC